Listed below are T cell receptor beta chains from one sample, sequenced in a study of T cell repertoires in cytomegalovirus infection. TCRdb redid the calling of the reads with MiXCR, one entry per CDR3 protein. The sample contains more than 650,000 distinct CDR3 sequences, less than 40% of which appear only once. The specimen sequenced was PBMCs. The receptors were sampled from a human donor in good health (CMV status not recorded). Some clones in this sample may be carry-over from other donors' samples. The CDR3 runs from the conserved cysteine through the conserved F or W. A D gene is named only where the DNA matches it firmly. Some rows have no size entry. The others give once, few or many, or a class for an expanded clone.

D: -
V: TRBV7-9
length: 15
size: many
J: TRBJ1-2
CDR3: CASSASLGGIYGYTF
DNA: TGTGCCAGCAGCGCCAGCCTAGGAGGCATCTATGGCTACACCTTC

D: -
V: TRBV5-1
length: 17
size: -
J: TRBJ2-3
CDR3: CASRGQKLRESTDTQYF
DNA: TGCGCCAGCAGAGGGCAGAAACTAAGAGAAAGCACAGATACGCAGTATTTT

D: TRBD1
V: TRBV7-3
length: 13
size: -
J: TRBJ2-7
CDR3: CASSWGQSGEQYF
DNA: TGTGCCAGCAGCTGGGGACAGTCGGGGGAGCAGTACTTC

D: TRBD1
V: TRBV11-3
length: 13
size: many
J: TRBJ1-1
CDR3: CASSPGGSTEAFF
DNA: TGTGCCAGCAGCCCAGGGGGGAGCACTGAAGCTTTCTTT

D: -
V: TRBV7-2
length: 15
size: many
J: TRBJ1-1
CDR3: CASSLARDRNTEAFF
DNA: TGTGCCAGCAGCTTAGCCCGGGACCGTAACACTGAAGCTTTCTTT

D: -
V: TRBV18
length: 17
size: -
J: TRBJ1-2
CDR3: CASSPPSSQGHNYGYTF
DNA: TGTGCCAGCTCACCACCGTCTTCCCAGGGCCATAACTATGGCTACACCTTC

D: -
V: TRBV14
length: 15
size: -
J: TRBJ1-2
CDR3: CASSQDRSGDYGYTF
DNA: TGTGCCAGCAGCCAAGATCGGTCAGGAGACTATGGCTACACCTTC

D: -
V: TRBV12-3/TRBV12-4
length: 13
size: -
J: TRBJ1-1
CDR3: CASSSHINTEAFF
DNA: TGTGCCAGCAGTTCACATATTAACACTGAAGCTTTCTTT

D: -
V: TRBV7-8
length: 17
size: -
J: TRBJ2-1
CDR3: CASSVGGEVFHYNEQFF
DNA: TGTGCCAGCAGCGTCGGCGGAGAGGTGTTCCACTACAATGAGCAGTTCTTC

D: TRBD1
V: TRBV6-5
length: 15
size: -
J: TRBJ2-1
CDR3: CASSQPGQPYNEQFF
DNA: TGTGCCAGCAGCCAACCGGGACAGCCTTACAATGAGCAGTTCTTC

D: TRBD1
V: TRBV5-1
length: 14
size: -
J: TRBJ1-1
CDR3: CASSLATGQPQAFF
DNA: TGCGCCAGCAGCTTGGCGACGGGACAGCCCCAAGCTTTCTTT

D: -
V: TRBV7-8
length: 15
size: few
J: TRBJ1-5
CDR3: CASSLEVGFTQPQHF
DNA: TGTGCCAGCAGCTTAGAAGTCGGGTTCACTCAGCCCCAGCATTTT

D: -
V: TRBV27
length: 17
size: -
J: TRBJ1-1
CDR3: CASSLIFFGTTNTEAFF
DNA: TGTGCCAGCAGTTTGATATTTTTCGGAACGACGAACACTGAAGCTTTCTTT

D: -
V: TRBV7-8
length: 13
size: -
J: TRBJ2-5
CDR3: CASSPAVLETQYF
DNA: TGTGCCAGCAGCCCCGCCGTGTTGGAGACCCAGTACTTC

D: TRBD2
V: TRBV5-1
length: 17
size: few
J: TRBJ2-5
CDR3: CASSLKLAGGSAETQYF
DNA: TGCGCCAGCAGCCTAAAACTAGCGGGGGGGTCGGCAGAGACCCAGTACTTC

D: TRBD1
V: TRBV7-2
length: 14
size: many
J: TRBJ1-1
CDR3: CASSFTGGRTEAFF
DNA: TGTGCCAGCAGTTTCACAGGGGGCAGGACTGAAGCTTTCTTT

D: -
V: TRBV2
length: 15
size: few
J: TRBJ1-4
CDR3: CASSEQGTTNEKLFF
DNA: TGTGCCAGCAGTGAACAGGGGACAACTAATGAAAAACTGTTTTTT

D: -
V: TRBV14
length: 16
size: -
J: TRBJ1-1
CDR3: CASSQIPGQQNTEAFF
DNA: TGTGCCAGCAGCCAAATCCCCGGTCAGCAGAACACTGAAGCTTTCTTT

D: -
V: TRBV6-1
length: 14
size: -
J: TRBJ2-7
CDR3: CASSSSDWTYEQYF
DNA: TGTGCCAGCAGCTCCTCTGACTGGACCTACGAGCAGTACTTC

D: TRBD1
V: TRBV7-9
length: 15
size: -
J: TRBJ2-5
CDR3: CASSPDRVGAETQYF
DNA: TGTGCCAGCAGCCCAGACAGGGTTGGGGCAGAGACCCAGTACTTC

D: -
V: TRBV19
length: 15
size: -
J: TRBJ2-7
CDR3: CASSMKSRGGYEQYF
DNA: TGTGCCAGTAGTATGAAGTCCAGGGGCGGGTACGAGCAGTACTTC

D: TRBD2
V: TRBV12-3/TRBV12-4
length: 13
size: -
J: TRBJ2-3
CDR3: CASHAGGTDTQYF
DNA: TGTGCCAGCCACGCGGGGGGAACAGATACGCAGTATTTT

D: TRBD1
V: TRBV7-8
length: 14
size: few
J: TRBJ2-5
CDR3: CASSSPGPQGAQYF
DNA: TGTGCCAGCAGCTCCCCCGGACCACAGGGGGCCCAGTACTTC

D: TRBD1
V: TRBV29-1
length: 14
size: -
J: TRBJ1-2
CDR3: CSVTRDRANYGYTF
DNA: TGCAGCGTCACCCGGGACAGAGCTAACTATGGCTACACCTTC

D: -
V: TRBV7-6
length: 13
size: -
J: TRBJ1-6
CDR3: CASSLRVDSPLHF
DNA: TGTGCCAGCAGCTTGCGGGTAGACTCACCCCTCCACTTT

D: -
V: TRBV12-3/TRBV12-4
length: 13
size: -
J: TRBJ2-2
CDR3: CASSLFAPGELFF
DNA: TGTGCCAGCAGTTTATTTGCACCGGGGGAGCTGTTTTTT

D: -
V: TRBV7-8
length: 14
size: many
J: TRBJ1-5
CDR3: CASSSVNSNQPQHF
DNA: TGTGCCAGCAGCTCCGTTAATAGCAATCAGCCCCAGCATTTT

D: -
V: TRBV6-4
length: 18
size: -
J: TRBJ2-1
CDR3: CASSVSGPHKNIGNEQFF
DNA: TGTGCCAGCAGTGTCTCGGGACCACACAAAAATATAGGGAATGAGCAGTTCTTC

D: -
V: TRBV6-6
length: 15
size: -
J: TRBJ1-1
CDR3: CASSSASYPNTEAFF
DNA: TGTGCCAGCAGTTCCGCCAGCTACCCTAACACTGAAGCTTTCTTT

D: -
V: TRBV6-1
length: 14
size: few
J: TRBJ2-5
CDR3: CASSELPGEETQYF
DNA: TGTGCCAGCAGTGAACTGCCAGGGGAAGAGACCCAGTACTTC

D: -
V: TRBV15
length: 13
size: few
J: TRBJ1-5
CDR3: CATSRNSNQPQHF
DNA: TGTGCCACCAGTAGGAATAGCAATCAGCCCCAGCATTTT

D: TRBD1
V: TRBV5-5
length: 14
size: -
J: TRBJ1-4
CDR3: CASSRDRGKEKLFF
DNA: TGTGCCAGCAGCCGGGACAGGGGGAAGGAAAAACTGTTTTTT

D: TRBD2
V: TRBV2
length: 15
size: -
J: TRBJ2-3
CDR3: CAVSGGLQDTDTQYF
DNA: TGTGCCGTCTCGGGGGGGCTCCAGGACACAGATACGCAGTATTTT

D: -
V: TRBV4-1
length: 15
size: -
J: TRBJ2-7
CDR3: CASIQSGVGFYEQYF
DNA: TGTGCCAGCATCCAAAGCGGCGTGGGGTTCTACGAGCAGTACTTC

D: -
V: TRBV6-8
length: 15
size: -
J: TRBJ1-2
CDR3: CASTNLPTANYGYTF
DNA: TGTGCCAGCACCAACCTTCCCACAGCTAACTATGGCTACACCTTC

D: TRBD1
V: TRBV7-9
length: 15
size: few
J: TRBJ2-7
CDR3: CASSFGTGVRYEQYF
DNA: TGTGCCAGCAGCTTCGGGACAGGGGTGAGGTACGAGCAGTACTTC

D: -
V: TRBV10-3
length: 13
size: -
J: TRBJ1-1
CDR3: CAISHREDTEAFF
DNA: TGTGCCATCAGCCACAGGGAAGACACTGAAGCTTTCTTT

D: -
V: TRBV7-2
length: 15
size: -
J: TRBJ2-7
CDR3: CAISSLTLQGYEQYF
DNA: TGTGCCATCAGCTCCCTCACCCTTCAGGGGTACGAGCAGTACTTC

D: -
V: TRBV27
length: 14
size: few
J: TRBJ2-1
CDR3: CASRETNSYNEQFF
DNA: TGTGCCAGCAGAGAGACAAACTCCTACAATGAGCAGTTCTTC

D: -
V: TRBV28
length: 14
size: -
J: TRBJ1-4
CDR3: CASSLLGLYEKLFF
DNA: TGTGCCAGCAGTTTGCTCGGACTCTATGAAAAACTGTTTTTT

D: -
V: TRBV6-6
length: 18
size: few
J: TRBJ2-2
CDR3: CASSYAITGPTNTGELFF
DNA: TGTGCCAGCAGTTACGCTATAACGGGACCCACGAACACCGGGGAGCTGTTTTTT

D: -
V: TRBV20-1
length: 14
size: few
J: TRBJ2-7
CDR3: CSARGSRLSYEQYF
DNA: TGCAGTGCTAGAGGTTCCCGACTCTCCTACGAGCAGTACTTC

D: -
V: TRBV5-1
length: 18
size: -
J: TRBJ1-5
CDR3: CASSLRPIGTDSNQPQHF
DNA: TGCGCCAGCAGCTTACGGCCGATAGGGACGGATAGCAATCAGCCCCAGCATTTT

D: -
V: TRBV28
length: 14
size: many
J: TRBJ1-3
CDR3: CASSLEGFGNTIYF
DNA: TGTGCCAGCAGTCTTGAGGGTTTTGGAAACACCATATATTTT

D: TRBD2
V: TRBV5-1
length: 16
size: few
J: TRBJ2-3
CDR3: CASRTGLAADTDTQYF
DNA: TGCGCCAGCAGGACAGGACTAGCGGCTGACACAGATACGCAGTATTTT

D: -
V: TRBV19
length: 16
size: -
J: TRBJ2-5
CDR3: CASSSQGGALQETQYF
DNA: TGTGCCAGTAGTTCGCAAGGAGGGGCCCTACAAGAGACCCAGTACTTC

D: -
V: TRBV6-5
length: 18
size: few
J: TRBJ2-1
CDR3: CASSYSNTRSKIYNEQFF
DNA: TGTGCCAGCAGTTACTCAAACACGAGATCTAAAATTTACAATGAGCAGTTCTTC

D: -
V: TRBV7-8
length: 14
size: few
J: TRBJ2-7
CDR3: CASSSLVSQYEQYF
DNA: TGTGCCAGCAGCTCCTTGGTATCCCAGTACGAGCAGTACTTC

D: -
V: TRBV20-1
length: 14
size: few
J: TRBJ1-1
CDR3: CSAILGSLNTEAFF
DNA: TGCAGTGCTATTCTTGGCAGTCTGAACACTGAAGCTTTCTTT